This is a list of T cell receptor beta chains from one sample in a study of T cells in Graves' hyperthyroidism and ophthalmopathy. One entry per CDR3 protein, called by TCRdb with MiXCR from the multiplex PCR reads. The sample includes more than 300,000 distinct CDR3 sequences, roughly 17% of them seen just once. The material sequenced was blood. These receptors originate from a woman between 25 and 40 years old with Graves' hyperthyroidism that later progressed to Graves' ophthalmopathy. Both conserved end residues are trimmed from each CDR3.

J gene | V gene | CDR3 protein
TRBJ2-7 | TRBV15 | ATSRDRGGSYEQY
TRBJ2-1 | TRBV5-1 | ASSSRTDRGPYNEQF
TRBJ2-7 | TRBV12-3/TRBV12-4 | ASGFQGPYEQY
TRBJ2-7 | TRBV10-3 | ATDNGQSYEQY
TRBJ2-7 | TRBV3-1 | ASSPRGGLYEQY
TRBJ2-1 | TRBV5-1 | ASSLLGLAGIRENEQF
TRBJ1-1 | TRBV6-1 | ASSSDSLNTEAF
TRBJ1-4 | TRBV2 | ASSAEATNEKLF
TRBJ2-7 | TRBV7-9 | ASSRKGTYEQY
TRBJ1-2 | TRBV7-9 | ASSLDPTGAYT
TRBJ1-3 | TRBV30 | AWTRHRNTIY
TRBJ2-1 | TRBV10-3 | AISEKLAGGRSSYNEQF
TRBJ1-6 | TRBV28 | ASSLEQVYNSPLH
TRBJ1-1 | TRBV19 | ASRLDDGNTEAF
TRBJ2-2 | TRBV3-1 | ASSQAGISGELF
TRBJ2-2 | TRBV20-1 | SAEDGNTGELF
TRBJ2-5 | TRBV11-2 | ASSYPRAGVQETQY
TRBJ2-1 | TRBV11-2 | ASAGASGTDNEQF
TRBJ2-7 | TRBV6-1 | ASSQTRDRTYEQY
TRBJ2-1 | TRBV7-9 | ASSLGRYSGRADHEQF
TRBJ2-1 | TRBV9 | ASSVESSGINEQF
TRBJ2-1 | TRBV5-1 | ASRWGDFNEQF
TRBJ2-2 | TRBV6-5 | ASSSSGGGTGELF
TRBJ2-1 | TRBV6-1 | ASSVWGTGGVYNEQF
TRBJ1-4 | TRBV12-3/TRBV12-4 | ASSLDRGLTNEKLF
TRBJ2-3 | TRBV5-7 | ASSGLSGGVSTDTQY
TRBJ1-1 | TRBV7-9 | ASSLARQGGGTEAF
TRBJ1-1 | TRBV20-1 | SAPGGATEAF